This TCR beta chain is from a study of human T cells and chemical hapten exposure. TCRdb ran MiXCR on the RACE reads and lists one entry per CDR3 protein. This sample has 130,000 or so distinct CDR3 sequences, with roughly 9% found just once. Indicated time point: healthy volunteer bleed at 2 weeks. Whole blood that had not been fractionated was the source of extracted total RNA. The CDR3 covers 13 residues. V was clipped by 5 bases and J by 7 bases, with 14 bases between them. Germline V gene data show CDR1 as DFQATT and CDR2 as SNEGSKA (reference sequence). The chain recombines TRBV20-1 with TRBJ2-2, with D unresolved. The clonotype was recovered from a male donor in good health. Some clones in this sample may be carry-over from other donors' samples. The material sequenced was whole blood. CDR3 amino acids: CSALDRFHGELFF. In DNA form, the CDR3 reads TGCAGTGCTCTGGACCGATTCCACGGGGAGCTGTTTTTT.